The 13 T cell receptor beta chains reported below all come from one sample, sequenced in a study of CD4+ T cells in melanoma. Using immunoSEQ multiplex PCR, the repertoire was profiled, and TCRdb retains in-frame clones only, with some absent. Of about 21,000 clones listed, roughly 87% are singletons. Sequenced material: cells from a culture (not recorded whether cultured in vitro). These receptors were obtained from a human donor with melanoma.

Details on this clone: At the DNA level, this CDR3 is encoded by other sequences in the same sample as well. J is TRBJ1-2 and V is TRBV9; D is possibly TRBD1 (5 bases). The CDR3 runs to 15 residues. Germline V gene data show CDR1 as SGDLS and CDR2 as YYNGEE. The V and J ends lost 3 bases and 5 bases respectively, with 17 bases between them. The CDR3 spells CASSAPAGGHYGYTF. The CDR3 DNA reads as TGTGCCAGCAGCGCCCCTGCCGGAGGACATTATGGCTACACCTTC.

The V and J genes are TRBV6-5 and TRBJ2-3, with 7 bases lining up with TRBD1. Looked up from germline, CDR1 is MNHEY and CDR2 is SVGAGI. The CDR3 runs to 14 residues. The V and J ends lost 7 bases and 0 bases, in that order; junction bases with no gene match: 4. The chain's CDR3 is CASTDRESTDTQYF. CDR3 DNA: TGTGCCAGCACCGACAGGGAAAGCACAGATACGCAGTATTTT.

The V gene is TRBV30, the J gene TRBJ2-3; 7 bases match TRBD1. This CDR3 comprises 11 residues. Germline CDR1 is GTSNPN and CDR2 is SVGIG (reference sequence). With V trimmed by 2 bases and J by 13 bases, 6 bases remained unmatched. The CDR3 loop is CAWSLDRREYF. DNA for the CDR3: TGTGCCTGGAGTCTGGACAGGCGAGAGTATTTT.

On this clone: Other DNA sequences in the sample encode the same CDR3. The chain uses TRBV2 and TRBJ1-5; D is possibly TRBD1 (6 bases). The germline V gene has CDR1 SNHLY and CDR2 FYNNEI. Trimming removed 7 bases at V and 2 bases at J, with 12 bases between. CDR3 length equals 14 residues. CDR3 in DNA: TGTGCCAGCAAGGGTCCAGGGGGCAATCAGCCCCAGCATTTT. As protein: CASKGPGGNQPQHF.

The CDR3 DNA sequence: TGTGCCAGCTCACCACCAAGGAGAACAGTCGAGTTCTTC. Its protein product is CASSPPRRTVEFF. This chain joins TRBV18 and TRBJ2-1; no firm D call. This CDR3 is 13 amino acids long. Trimming shortened V by 0 bases and J by 14 bases, and 14 bases separated the two germline ends. Germline loops: CDR1 KGHSH, CDR2 LQKENI. Full variable domain (rest looked up from reference TRBV18 and TRBJ2-1): NAGVMQNPRHLVRRRGQEARLRCSPMKGHSHVYWYRQLPEEGLKFMVYLQKENIIDESGMPKERFSAEFPKEGPSILRIQQVVRGDSAAYFCASSPPRRTVEFFGPGTRLTVL.

This clone was recorded once. J is TRBJ2-2 and V is TRBV4-2, with D perhaps matching TRBD2 (6 bases). The germline V gene has CDR1 LGHNA and CDR2 YNFKEQ. This CDR3 contains 16 residues. Deletions cut 2 bases from V and 0 bases from J, with 10 bases between. The CDR3 spells CASSQILAANTGELFF. CDR3 sequence (DNA): TGTGCCAGCAGCCAAATCTTAGCGGCGAACACCGGGGAGCTGTTTTTT.

The rearrangement uses TRBV7-2 and TRBJ1-1; possibly TRBD1 for D (5 bases). Trimming removed 6 bases at V and 3 bases at J, with 14 bases between. This CDR3 is built from 14 residues. Germline CDR1 SGHTA, CDR2 FQGNSA. The CDR3: CASSLSAGDTEAFF. CDR3 DNA: TGTGCCAGCAGTCTAAGCGCGGGGGACACTGAAGCTTTCTTT.

CDR3 amino acids: CASSFQSRGTGDNEQFF. The CDR3 DNA is TGTGCCAGCAGCTTTCAATCCCGTGGGACAGGGGATAATGAGCAGTTCTTC. The rearrangement links TRBV7-3 to TRBJ2-1, with 10 bases aligning to TRBD1. The CDR3 is made up of 17 amino acids. After removal of 3 bases from V and 7 bases from J, the junction contained 12 bases not matched to a gene. CDR1 is SGHTA, CDR2 FQGTGA, per germline. Filled out from reference TRBV7-3 and TRBJ2-1, the complete variable domain reads GAGVSQTPSNKVTEKGKYVELRCDPISGHTALYWYRQSLGQGPEFLIYFQGTGAADDSGLPNDRFFAVRPEGSVSTLKIQRTERGDSAVYLCASSFQSRGTGDNEQFFGPGTRLTVL.

Here the CDR3 DNA reads TGTGCCAGTTCCGGACAGACCTACGAGCAGTACTTC. Protein: CASSGQTYEQYF. The rearrangement uses TRBV19 and TRBJ2-7; a possible D gene is TRBD1 (6 bases). Trimming pared 8 bases from V and 2 bases from J, leaving 10 bases between. The germline V gene encodes CDR1 LNHDA and CDR2 SQIVND (reference sequence). The CDR3 contains 12 residues.

This sequence joins TRBV6-6 and TRBJ2-1; TRBD2 is a possible D gene (6 bases). The germline V and J ends were trimmed by 6 bases and 5 bases, with 8 bases remaining between them. The CDR3 contains 12 residues. CDR1 MNHNY and CDR2 SVGAGI come from the germline V gene (reference sequence). This CDR3 reads CASSPGDNEQFF. DNA of the CDR3: TGTGCCAGCAGCCCGGGGGACAATGAGCAGTTCTTC.

This CDR3 reads CASRLGHYNSPLHF. As DNA, the CDR3 is TGTGCCAGCAGGCTGGGGCACTATAATTCACCCCTCCACTTT. The V and J genes are TRBV14 and TRBJ1-6; a weak D match, TRBD1 (5 bases). The CDR3 loop spans 14 amino acids. CDR1 is SGHDN, CDR2 FVKESK, per germline. Trimming cost V 6 bases and J 3 bases, with 9 bases left between them.

By proportion, this clone is medium-sized. V and J are TRBV7-6 and TRBJ2-7; D not resolved. Trimming took 3 bases from V and 6 from J, leaving 3 bases between them. Germline V gives CDR1 SGHVS, CDR2 FNYEAQ. The CDR3 is made up of 10 amino acids. The CDR3 protein is CASSFGEQYF. In nucleotides, the CDR3 is TGTGCCAGCAGCTTCGGCGAGCAGTACTTC.

The V gene is TRBV19, the J gene TRBJ1-2; 11 bases are a match to TRBD1. The germline V gene has CDR1 LNHDA and CDR2 SQIVND (reference sequence). This CDR3 has 13 residues. With 8 bases clipped from V and 7 bases from J, the junction kept 6 bases outside the gene matches. CDR3 in DNA: TGTGCCAGTGTGGGGGACAGGGGGTTTGGCTACACCTTC. It encodes CASVGDRGFGYTF. The full variable domain, with the rest looked up from reference TRBV19 and TRBJ1-2, is DGGITQSPKYLFRKEGQNVTLSCEQNLNHDAMYWYRQDPGQGLRLIYYSQIVNDFQKGDIAEGYSVSREKKESFPLTVTSAQKNPTAFYLCASVGDRGFGYTFGSGTRLTVV.